The 14 T cell receptor beta chains below were found in one sample sequenced in a study of CD8 T cells in ankylosing spondylitis. TCRdb passed the 5' RACE reads through MiXCR, listing each CDR3 protein once. The sample has under 300,000 distinct CDR3 sequences, roughly a tenth seen once. The sequenced sample was blood, either unsorted or a sorted T cell fraction (not recorded which). Source of these receptors: a male donor with ankylosing spondylitis or in good health (not recorded which).

This clonotype was counted many times. The J gene is TRBJ2-5, the V gene TRBV20-1; D is perhaps TRBD1 (6 bases). The germline V and J ends were trimmed by 5 bases and 1 base, with 14 bases remaining between them. The CDR3 totals 14 residues. Germline values: CDR1 DFQATT, CDR2 SNEGSKA (reference sequence). Here the CDR3 reads CSAPMRGTQETQYF. The CDR3 nucleotides are TGCAGTGCTCCAATGAGGGGGACCCAAGAGACCCAGTACTTC.

This clonotype was recorded many times. The rearrangement uses TRBV29-1 and TRBJ2-2, with 10 bases fitting TRBD1. With 4 bases clipped from V and 0 bases from J, the junction kept 2 bases outside the gene matches. The CDR3 contains 15 residues. The germline V gene has CDR1 SQVTM and CDR2 ANQGSEA. CDR3 nucleotide sequence: TGCAGCGTTGCCGGGACAGGGGCGAACACCGGGGAGCTGTTTTTT. It is translated as CSVAGTGANTGELFF.

The chain uses TRBV25-1 and TRBJ1-2; 9 bases are a match to TRBD1. The CDR3 sequence is 13 residues long. J gave up 6 bases and V 5 bases, and 4 bases lay outside the gene matches. Germline loops: CDR1 MGHDK, CDR2 SYGVNS. The CDR3 loop is CASSHRGLDGYTF. In DNA, the CDR3 is TGTGCCAGCAGTCACAGGGGGCTCGATGGCTACACCTTC.

Concerning this clonotype: An end of the junction differs from the germline gene, which may be a read error. V and J are TRBV3-1 and TRBJ1-4; 9 bases map to TRBD1. CDR3 size: 16 residues. Germline V gene lookup returns CDR1 LGHDT and CDR2 YNNKEL (reference sequence). For the CDR3, the DNA is TGTGCCAGCAACCAAGGCTTTTGGACAGGGGTCGAAAAACTGTTTTTT. Encoded protein: CASNQGFWTGVEKLFF. The variable domain in full, with the rest retrieved from reference TRBV3-1 and TRBJ1-4, is DTAVSQTPKYLVTQMGNDKSIKCEQNLGHDTMYWYKQDSKKFLKIMFSYNNKELIINETVPNRFSPKSPDKAHLNLHINSLELGDSAVYFCASNQGFWTGVEKLFFGSGTQLSVL.

This clonotype was found a few times. This chain joins TRBV7-9 and TRBJ1-3, with TRBD1 matching 7 bases. V trimming: 5 bases; J trimming: 4 bases; junction bases outside the gene matches: 5. CDR3 length: 14 residues. Germline V gene sequence: CDR1 SEHNR, CDR2 FQNEAQ (reference sequence). In DNA, the CDR3 is TGTGCCAGCAGCCCCGGGACAGACGGAAACACCATATATTTT. Amino acids: CASSPGTDGNTIYF.

This clonotype was counted ten times or more. The chain recombines TRBV27 with TRBJ2-3, with D tentatively TRBD2 (6 bases). CDR3 length: 21 amino acids. CDR1 and CDR2 from the germline V gene are MNHEY and SMNVEV (reference sequence). Trimming cost V 0 bases and J 0 bases, with 25 bases left between them. This chain's CDR3 is CASSLSSGYGRLGDSTDTQYF. The CDR3 DNA follows: TGTGCCAGCAGTTTATCTTCTGGATACGGGAGATTGGGGGATAGCACAGATACGCAGTATTTT.

This clonotype was detected many times. V and J are TRBV5-6 and TRBJ2-2; no definite D call. V was shortened by 0 bases and J by 7 bases, with 4 bases between the two germline ends. CDR1 is SGHDT, CDR2 YYEEEE, per germline. The CDR3 extends over 12 amino acids. CDR3 residues: CASSLALGELFF. CDR3 sequence (DNA): TGTGCCAGCAGCTTGGCTCTCGGGGAGCTGTTTTTT. Drawing the rest from reference TRBV5-6 and TRBJ2-2, the complete variable domain is DAGVTQSPTHLIKTRGQQVTLRCSPKSGHDTVSWYQQALGQGPQFIFQYYEEEERQRGNFPDRFSGHQFPNYSSELNVNALLLGDSALYLCASSLALGELFFGEGSRLTVL.

The chain couples TRBV7-9 to TRBJ2-3, with 8 bases aligning to TRBD1. Trimming took 3 bases from V and 4 from J; bases not matched to a gene: 3. CDR1 and CDR2 (germline): SEHNR, FQNEAQ (reference sequence). This CDR3 is built from 14 residues. The CDR3 reads CASSLQGAPDTQYF. CDR3 nucleotide sequence: TGTGCCAGCAGCTTGCAGGGGGCCCCAGATACGCAGTATTTT.

This clonotype was seen repeatedly, ten times or more. This rearrangement joins TRBV12-3 or TRBV12-4 to TRBJ1-5; 9 nucleotides align to TRBD1. The CDR3 sequence is 14 residues long. Unmatched junction bases numbered 1, after V lost 2 bases and J lost 5 bases. The CDR3 is CASSLRQGDQPQHF. The CDR3 coding sequence is TGTGCCAGCAGTTTAAGACAGGGGGATCAGCCCCAGCATTTT.

In this sample, this clonotype is medium-sized. J is TRBJ1-5 and V is TRBV20-1, with D hard to call. The CDR3 is 14 amino acids. The V gene lost 1 base and the J gene lost 2 bases, with 9 bases spanning the gap. Germline V lookup: CDR1 DFQATT, CDR2 SNEGSKA (reference sequence). The CDR3 DNA follows: TGCAGTGCTAGAGGATTGCGAGGCAATCAGCCCCAGCATTTT. This codes for CSARGLRGNQPQHF.

This clonotype was seen only a few times. V gene TRBV12-3 or TRBV12-4 combines with J gene TRBJ2-7; 9 bases fit TRBD1. This CDR3 is built from 14 residues. V shed 1 base and J 5 bases; nucleotides not matched to a gene: 3. The CDR3 sequence: CASSLGGTGNEQYF. In nucleotides, the CDR3 is TGTGCCAGCAGTTTAGGTGGGACAGGGAACGAGCAGTACTTC.

This clonotype was found a few times. The chain uses TRBV5-6 and TRBJ1-6, with D possibly matching TRBD1 (6 bases). The CDR3 is 16 residues long. Germline V gene sequence: CDR1 SGHDT, CDR2 YYEEEE. Trimming shortened V by 1 base and J by 8 bases, and 16 bases separated the two germline ends. CDR3 DNA sequence: TGTGCCAGCAGCTTGTCCGCAGGGGCAGCTGATTCACCCCTCCACTTT. This encodes CASSLSAGAADSPLHF.

This clonotype was picked up many times. The rearrangement links TRBV20-1 to TRBJ2-1; 7 bases are shared with TRBD2. Germline-derived CDR1 and CDR2 are DFQATT and SNEGSKA (reference sequence). J lost 8 bases, V lost 5 bases, and 6 bases had no gene match. This CDR3 has 12 amino acids. CDR3 in amino acids: CSAGSGGYEQFF. The CDR3 DNA sequence: TGCAGTGCTGGCTCGGGAGGATATGAGCAGTTCTTC.

This chain joins TRBV11-2 and TRBJ2-4; D might be TRBD1 or TRBD2, each matching 5 bases. V lost 5 bases and J lost 3, with 17 bases in between. CDR3 length equals 16 residues. CDR1 and CDR2 (germline): SGHAT, FQNNGV. Written as DNA, the CDR3 is TGTGCCAGCAGCGTAGTCCGGTGGGGGAGCAAAAACATTCAGTACTTC. Translation gives CASSVVRWGSKNIQYF.